This T cell receptor (beta chain) originates from a study of T cell changes during pregnancy in multiple sclerosis. The CDR3 length is 14 residues. V was cut by 5 bases and J by 7 bases, with 15 bases left in between. Germline CDR1 reads MNHEY; CDR2 reads SVGAGI. This clone was picked up one time. Produced via immunoSEQ multiplex PCR; TCRdb's table is partial and in-frame only. The sample lists some 70,000 clones, roughly 92% seen once, with 3.7% in the top ten. Sequencing used peripheral blood, obtained after pregnancy. This chain joins TRBV6-5 and TRBJ1-5; no clear D. The source is a female donor in good health, enrolled as a control in a pregnancy study. The CDR3 DNA sequence: TGTGCCAGCAGTGCGAGGGTTGCTTACCAGCCCCAGCATTTT. This encodes CASSARVAYQPQHF.